This TCR beta chain was profiled in a study of cytomegalovirus exposure and HLA in healthy donors. In the study overall: It was reported in a later analysis that the approximately 120 validation repertoires used the same platform as the roughly 670 first-cohort repertoires. General study points: Cytomegalovirus status was reportedly diagnosed by the classifier with high sensitivity and specificity.

The validation cohort, a group of more than 100 subjects, included the donors and was separate from the roughly 620-subject first cohort. Here immunoSEQ multiplex PCR was the method, and the copy in TCRdb shows in-frame clones only, minus some. Found here are 120,000 or so clones, around nine tenths of them singletons; the top ten hold 1.4% to 1.5%. In germline, CDR1 is MNHNY, CDR2 SVGAGI (reference sequence). V was clipped by 1 base and J by 8 bases; unmatched bases: 5. The CDR3 is made up of 14 amino acids. On this clone itself: Antigen specificity is unknown.

Sequencing was carried out using PBMCs. V is TRBV6-6 and J is TRBJ2-1, with 7 positions matching TRBD1. This clonotype originated in a woman aged 30 to 39 in good health and CMV-seropositive. The CDR3: CASSYLLQGDEQFF. CDR3 sequence (DNA): TGTGCCAGCAGTTACTTACTGCAGGGGGATGAGCAGTTCTTC.